The present TCR beta chain was sequenced within a study of graft-versus-host responses after intestinal transplantation. Across the study: Recipients received multivisceral, liver-intestinal, or isolated intestinal transplants. The recipients all started with anti-thymocyte globulin induction and then took tacrolimus and steroids for around three years.

In regard to this clone: What it binds is unknown.

Data came from immunoSEQ multiplex PCR; TCRdb stores just in-frame clones and leaves some out. The table includes more than 85,000 clones, approximately 94% detected once. Study-wide points: Declining HvG levels early post-transplant were linked to peak circulating GvH clone levels. Recipient bone marrow held GvH clones, some seen earlier in ileum or blood.

Looked up from germline, CDR1 is GTSNPN and CDR2 is SVGIG (reference sequence). This CDR3 contains 16 residues. V gave up 0 bases and J gave up 0 bases, with 13 bases separating them. The rearrangement uses TRBV30 and TRBJ2-3; a possible D gene is TRBD2 (6 bases). The sample in question was unstimulated CD8+ T cells sorted from spleen or lymph node cells, obtained before intestinal transplant. The TCR was taken from a human donor who received an intestinal transplant. CDR3 coding DNA: TGTGCCTGGAGTGTACTTGGGGGGATGAGCACAGATACGCAGTATTTT. Translating gives CAWSVLGGMSTDTQYF.